This T cell receptor beta chain was found in a study of blood T cell repertoires in COVID-19. About the research overall: The United States, Italy and Spain were the sources of the acute and convalescent COVID-19 samples.

The CDR3 length is 14 residues. V lost 2 bases to trimming and J lost 4 bases; unmatched junction nucleotides: 1. Germline CDR1 and CDR2: PRHDT and FYEKMQ (reference sequence). This clone has only one observation. Under the authors' procedure: Estimated nucleated cell counts came from reference gene primer amplification. The assay was immunoSEQ multiplex PCR, and TCRdb's table has in-frame clones only and misses some. D and trimming were read from the DNA, whereas the V and J calls and clone size are those reported in that table. Of roughly 67,000 clones in the sample, about three quarters were seen once.

This chain uses TRBV13 with TRBJ2-5; 10 nucleotides line up with TRBD1. This sequence originates from a human donor in a cohort sampled during active COVID-19. The specimen was peripheral blood. The CDR3: CASSLRTGGETQYF. The CDR3 nucleotides are TGTGCCAGCAGCTTACGGACAGGGGGAGAGACCCAGTACTTC.